This T cell receptor beta chain was observed in a study of PD-L1 blockade in urothelial cancer. The CDR3 runs to 14 residues. V was shortened by 7 bases and J by 2 bases, with 16 bases between the two germline ends. The germline V gene has CDR1 SGHNT and CDR2 YYREEE (reference sequence). Sequencing used immunoSEQ multiplex PCR; TCRdb keeps in-frame clones, though not all of them. The table shows roughly 25,000 clones, with about four fifths occurring only once. The sample consisted of PBMCs, taken around atezolizumab (anti-PD-L1) treatment. This chain joins TRBV5-4 and TRBJ2-7; maybe TRBD1 (6 bases). The origin of this receptor is a man between 65 and 85 years old with urothelial cancer. The CDR3 DNA follows: TGTGCCAGCGGACCAGGGGTGTCTCCCTACGAGCAGTACTTC. This encodes CASGPGVSPYEQYF.